Here is one T cell receptor beta chain with its context. This entry is derived from a study of blood T cells in healthy people across ages. A second 7 to 11 cycle PCR used barcoded and J-beta primers. MiXCR, applied by TCRdb to the 5' RACE reads, yields one record per CDR3 protein. This sample yields 1.5 million to 2 million distinct CDR3 sequences, of which 39% are seen a single time; around 23% belongs to the top ten. The clonotype comes from a human donor in good health. Source material: blood.

This CDR3 is CASSFVAPGTGELFF. The CDR3 nucleotides are TGTGCCAGCAGCTTCGTGGCCCCGGGCACCGGGGAGCTGTTTTTT. V usage is TRBV7-2 and J usage is TRBJ2-2; no clear D gene. This CDR3 is built from 15 residues. Deletions cut 3 bases from V and 4 bases from J, with 12 bases between. Germline V gives CDR1 SGHTA, CDR2 FQGNSA.